The following is a T cell receptor (beta chain) sequence with its context. Participants reported their clinical history, and cohort assignment relied on those reports. A case of COVID-19 had been met by exposed participants within 2 weeks before study entry. These data come from a study of blood T cell repertoires in COVID-19. Study details: Acute-phase and convalescent COVID-19 samples originated in the United States, Italy and Spain.

This CDR3 region has 15 residues. Germline V gene sequence: CDR1 SGDLS, CDR2 YYNGEE. Trimming left V 0 bases short and J 6 bases short, with 16 bases between. Sequenced by immunoSEQ multiplex PCR; TCRdb stores in-frame clones only, minus some. The top ten hold 1.4% to 1.5% of the sample, which has 350,000 to 450,000 clones, approximately 90% seen once. Sequences were obtained from PBMCs or T cells enriched from blood (not recorded which). V is TRBV9 and J is TRBJ2-7; no reliable D call. The origin of this receptor is a woman aged 18-30 years who had been exposed to COVID-19. DNA for the CDR3: TGTGCCAGCAGCGTAGGGATTGGTCAGGCTGGCGAGCAGTACTTC. As protein: CASSVGIGQAGEQYF.